A single sample gave rise to the 14 T cell receptor beta chains below, sequenced in a study of cytotoxic CD8 clonotypes in ibrutinib-treated CLL (dated by TCRdb to about 2021). Library creation used the immunoSEQ multiplex PCR assay. Here the immuneACCESS table is served through TCRdb, limited to in-frame sequences with V and J called. Missing clones are a known gap in these copies; in checked studies unresolved V genes cover under half, and the rest lacks a known reason. A total of some 92,000 clones appear in this sample, approximately 80% of them only once. The biggest ten clones account for 20% to 25% of the sample. The time point label, read with the paper, signifies: 20 to 30 months on ibrutinib. The starting material was PBMCs, obtained after 24 months of ibrutinib treatment. The source is a human donor with chronic lymphocytic leukemia.

This sequence joins TRBV2 and TRBJ2-3; 9 bases fit TRBD2. This CDR3 comprises 14 residues. The V and J ends lost 4 bases and 1 base, in that order; junction bases with no gene match: 0. CDR1 is SNHLY, CDR2 FYNNEI, per germline. The CDR3 region is CASSGLAGTDTQYF. For the CDR3, the DNA is TGTGCCAGCAGTGGACTAGCGGGCACAGATACGCAGTATTTT.

The chain recombines TRBV7-8 with TRBJ1-2; no definite D call. The V gene's germline CDR1 is SGHVS and CDR2 FQNEAQ. This CDR3 contains 14 residues. The germline V and J ends were trimmed by 1 base and 8 bases, with 14 bases remaining between them. CDR3 protein: CASSLETGFRGYTF. CDR3 sequence (DNA): TGTGCCAGCAGCTTAGAAACCGGGTTCCGAGGCTACACCTTC.

The gene calls are TRBV27 and TRBJ1-1; D unresolved. The CDR3 has 13 residues. V shed 3 bases and J shed 2 bases, with 7 bases lying between them. Germline CDR1 MNHEY, CDR2 SMNVEV (reference sequence). The CDR3 DNA sequence: TGTGCCAGCAGTTTTTGGTACAACACTGAAGCTTTCTTT. Translation: CASSFWYNTEAFF.

The chain carries TRBV19 and TRBJ1-5; TRBD1 aligns across 8 bases. The trim removed 4 bases at V and 1 base at J, leaving 15 bases unmatched. Germline V gene lookup returns CDR1 LNHDA and CDR2 SQIVND (reference sequence). The CDR3 covers 19 residues. The DNA of the CDR3 is TGTGCCAGTAGTACCCTAGGGACAGGCCGCCTACACAGCAATCAGCCCCAGCATTTT. It yields the protein CASSTLGTGRLHSNQPQHF.

To note about this clone: This sequence is one base from a far larger clone and is likely a read error. The chain couples TRBV5-4 to TRBJ1-4; possible D gene TRBD1, 5 bases. The CDR3 runs 16 residues. Germline-derived CDR1 and CDR2 are SGHNT and YYREEE (reference sequence). Trimming removed 4 bases at V and 5 bases at J, with 18 bases between. The CDR3: CASSRKGATDNEKLFF. Here the CDR3 DNA reads TGTGCCAGCAGCAGGAAGGGAGCGACAGACAATGAAAAACTGTTTTTT.

In its sample, this clone was seen many times. This chain joins TRBV14 and TRBJ2-7, with 8 bases aligning to TRBD2. Germline V gives CDR1 SGHDN, CDR2 FVKESK. V gave up 1 base and J gave up 3 bases; unmatched junction bases: 5. The CDR3 covers 15 residues. CDR3 DNA sequence: TGTGCCAGCAGCCAAGCTCTGACTAGCGTCTACGAGCAGTACTTC. Translation gives CASSQALTSVYEQYF.

V is TRBV5-1 and J is TRBJ2-1; 8 nucleotides line up with TRBD2. CDR3 length equals 15 residues. The junction had 4 bases not matched to a gene; V was cut back by 4 bases and J by 1 base. The germline gives CDR1 SGHRS, CDR2 YFSETQ. The CDR3 sequence is CASSRGLASYNEQFF. Written as DNA, the CDR3 is TGCGCCAGCAGCCGAGGACTAGCATCCTACAATGAGCAGTTCTTC.

This chain links TRBV5-1 with TRBJ2-5, with no clear D. This CDR3 region has 13 residues. Trimming took off 0 bases at V and 5 bases at J, with 8 bases between the two ends. From germline, CDR1 is SGHRS and CDR2 YFSETQ. The CDR3 nucleotides read TGCGCCAGCAGCTTGGATGCCTTGGAGACCCAGTACTTC. Protein sequence: CASSLDALETQYF.

Here the CDR3 DNA reads TGCGCCAGCAGCAAGAGCGGGGACTCTGGGGCCAACGTCCTGACTTTC. It specifies CASSKSGDSGANVLTF. This sequence joins TRBV5-1 and TRBJ2-6, with 7 nucleotides matching TRBD2. Looked up from germline, CDR1 is SGHRS and CDR2 is YFSETQ. CDR3 length: 16 residues. V lost 4 bases, J lost 0 bases, and 4 bases stayed unmatched. The variable domain in full, completed from reference TRBV5-1 and TRBJ2-6, reads KAGVTQTPRYLIKTRGQQVTLSCSPISGHRSVSWYQQTPGQGLQFLFEYFSETQRNKGNFPGRFSGRQFSNSRSEMNVSTLELGDSALYLCASSKSGDSGANVLTFGAGSRLTVL.

In this sample, this clone turned up many times. The V gene is TRBV7-2, the J gene TRBJ2-3, with 11 bases fitting TRBD2. The CDR3 consists of 15 residues. The J segment lost 4 bases and the V segment lost 5 bases, leaving 5 bases of the junction unmatched. Germline CDR1 SGHTA, CDR2 FQGNSA. CDR3 loop: CASSDPGLAADTQYF. The CDR3 nucleotides are TGTGCCAGCAGCGACCCGGGACTAGCGGCAGATACGCAGTATTTT.

The genes are TRBV7-2 and TRBJ1-6, with D possibly matching TRBD1 (5 bases). Germline-derived CDR1 and CDR2 are SGHTA and FQGNSA. The CDR3 runs to 16 residues. Trimming shortened V by 1 base and J by 10 bases, and 17 bases separated the two germline ends. As DNA, the CDR3 is TGTGCCAGCAGCTTAGTGTCGGGGCAGGGTGGGTCACCCCTCCACTTT. Its translation: CASSLVSGQGGSPLHF.

The genes are TRBV7-8 and TRBJ2-7; D is ambiguous. Trimming took off 4 bases at V and 3 bases at J, with 4 bases between the two ends. Germline lookup yields CDR1 SGHVS and CDR2 FQNEAQ. This CDR3 is 11 amino acids long. This CDR3 is CASSSNYEQYF. For the CDR3, the DNA is TGTGCCAGCAGCTCTAACTACGAGCAGTACTTC.

This sequence joins TRBV28 and TRBJ1-1; 9 bases are a match to TRBD1. With V trimmed by 6 bases and J by 5 bases, 7 bases remained unmatched. Germline assignment: CDR1 MDHEN and CDR2 SYDVKM. The CDR3 spans 14 residues. Here the CDR3 reads CASSQQGQGTEAFF. The DNA for the CDR3 is TGTGCCAGCAGCCAGCAGGGACAGGGAACTGAAGCTTTCTTT. The entire variable domain, with the rest obtained from reference TRBV28 and TRBJ1-1, is as follows: DVKVTQSSRYLVKRTGEKVFLECVQDMDHENMFWYRQDPGLGLRLIYFSYDVKMKEKGDIPEGYSVSREKKERFSLILESASTNQTSMYLCASSQQGQGTEAFFGQGTRLTVV.

The sample holds one count of this clone. The chain carries TRBV11-1 and TRBJ2-5, with a tentative D call TRBD1 (6 bases). Germline loops: CDR1 SGHAT, CDR2 FQDESV (reference sequence). The CDR3 runs to 16 residues. Trimming left V 1 base short and J 3 bases short, with 15 bases between. DNA for the CDR3: TGTGCCAGCAGCTTAGGTCCGTACAGGGCGAAAGAGACCCAGTACTTC. Its translation: CASSLGPYRAKETQYF.